Below, one T cell receptor beta chain is given with its context. Its antigen is unknown. These data are taken from a study of blood T cells in healthy people across ages. Study-level results: The unknown donor CMV status may have confounded expanded clonotype changes.

In terms of origin and age, donors were healthy Caucasian individuals from Russia aged roughly 6 to 95. A second PCR of 7 to 11 cycles used a sample-barcoded 5' primer and a J-beta primer mix. One entry per CDR3 protein results from TCRdb running MiXCR on the 5' RACE reads. The sample has 1,500,000 or so distinct CDR3 sequences, roughly 64% seen once. The V gene lost 4 bases and the J gene lost 2 bases, with 19 bases spanning the gap. In germline, CDR1 is SGHDT, CDR2 YYEEEE. CDR3 size: 16 residues. The sequence came from a man in his late teens or twenties in good health. The chain is built from TRBV5-6 and TRBJ2-7, with D tentatively TRBD2 (6 bases). Sequenced: blood. CDR3 sequence reads: CASSDREAGGAYEQYF. The CDR3 DNA follows: TGTGCCAGCAGCGACCGAGAAGCGGGTGGCGCCTACGAGCAGTACTTC.